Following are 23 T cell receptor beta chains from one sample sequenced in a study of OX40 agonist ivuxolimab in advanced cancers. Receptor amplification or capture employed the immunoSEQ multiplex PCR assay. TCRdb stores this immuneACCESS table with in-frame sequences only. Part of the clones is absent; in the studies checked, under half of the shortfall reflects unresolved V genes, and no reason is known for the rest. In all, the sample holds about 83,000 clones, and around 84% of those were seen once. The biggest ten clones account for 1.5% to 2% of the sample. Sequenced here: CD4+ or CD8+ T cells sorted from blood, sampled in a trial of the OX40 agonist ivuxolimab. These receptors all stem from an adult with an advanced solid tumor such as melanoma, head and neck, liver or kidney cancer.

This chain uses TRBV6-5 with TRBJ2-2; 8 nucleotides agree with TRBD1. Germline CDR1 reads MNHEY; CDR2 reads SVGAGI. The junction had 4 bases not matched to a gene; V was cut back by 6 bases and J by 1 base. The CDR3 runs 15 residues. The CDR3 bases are TGTGCCAGCAGCCTAGGACAGGGGAACACCGGGGAGCTGTTTTTT. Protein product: CASSLGQGNTGELFF.

CDR3 sequence (DNA): TGTGCCAGCAGGTTACTAGCGGGGGGAAGGGGAGATACGCAGTATTTT. It yields the protein CASRLLAGGRGDTQYF. The rearrangement links TRBV2 to TRBJ2-3; 12 nucleotides line up with TRBD2. With V trimmed by 6 bases and J by 5 bases, 9 bases remained unmatched. From germline, CDR1 is SNHLY and CDR2 FYNNEI. The CDR3 runs 16 residues.

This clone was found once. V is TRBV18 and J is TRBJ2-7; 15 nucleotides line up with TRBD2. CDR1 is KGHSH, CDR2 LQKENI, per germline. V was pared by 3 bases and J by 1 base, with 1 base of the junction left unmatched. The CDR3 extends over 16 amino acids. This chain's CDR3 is CASSPGLAGGSYEQYF. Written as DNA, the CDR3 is TGTGCCAGCTCACCTGGACTAGCGGGGGGGTCCTACGAGCAGTACTTC.

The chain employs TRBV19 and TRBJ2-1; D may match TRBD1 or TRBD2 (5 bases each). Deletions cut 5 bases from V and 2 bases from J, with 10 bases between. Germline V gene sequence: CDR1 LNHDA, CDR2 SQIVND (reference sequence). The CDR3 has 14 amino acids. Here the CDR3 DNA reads TGTGCCAGTAGTCTGGGACGCCCCTACAATGAGCAGTTCTTC. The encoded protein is CASSLGRPYNEQFF.

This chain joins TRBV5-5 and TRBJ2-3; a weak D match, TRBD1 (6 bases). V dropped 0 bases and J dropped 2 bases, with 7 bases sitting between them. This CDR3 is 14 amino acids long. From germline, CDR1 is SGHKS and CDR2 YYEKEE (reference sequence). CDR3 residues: CASSLDRDTDTQYF. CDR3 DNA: TGTGCCAGCAGCTTGGACAGGGACACAGATACGCAGTATTTT.

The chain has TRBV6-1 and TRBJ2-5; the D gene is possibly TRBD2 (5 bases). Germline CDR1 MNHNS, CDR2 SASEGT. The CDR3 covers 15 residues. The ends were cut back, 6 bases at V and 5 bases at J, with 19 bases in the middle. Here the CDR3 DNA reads TGTGCCAGCAGGAGGGAATGGCGTTTCGCGGAGACCCAGTACTTC. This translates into CASRREWRFAETQYF.

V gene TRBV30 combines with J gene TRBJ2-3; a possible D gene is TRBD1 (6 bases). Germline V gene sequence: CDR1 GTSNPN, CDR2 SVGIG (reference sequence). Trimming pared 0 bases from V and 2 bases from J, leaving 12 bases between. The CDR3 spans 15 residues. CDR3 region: CAWSVLGQFTDTQYF. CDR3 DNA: TGTGCCTGGAGTGTACTTGGACAGTTCACAGATACGCAGTATTTT.

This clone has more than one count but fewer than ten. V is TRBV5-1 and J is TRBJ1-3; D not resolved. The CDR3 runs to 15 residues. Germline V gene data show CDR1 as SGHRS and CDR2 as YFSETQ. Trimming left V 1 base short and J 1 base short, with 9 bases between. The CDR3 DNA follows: TGCGCCAGCAGCTTGTGGGGAGGATCTGGAAACACCATATATTTT. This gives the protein CASSLWGGSGNTIYF.

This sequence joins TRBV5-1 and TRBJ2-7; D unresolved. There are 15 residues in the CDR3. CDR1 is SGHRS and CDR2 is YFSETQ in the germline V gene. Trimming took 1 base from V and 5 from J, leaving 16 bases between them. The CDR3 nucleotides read TGCGCCAGCAGCTTGCTGGGGTTAACTGTGGACGAGCAGTACTTC. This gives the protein CASSLLGLTVDEQYF.

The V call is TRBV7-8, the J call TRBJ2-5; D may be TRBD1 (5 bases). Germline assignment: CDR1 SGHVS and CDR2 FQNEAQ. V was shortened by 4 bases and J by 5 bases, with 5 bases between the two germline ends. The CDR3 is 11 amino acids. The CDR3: CASSYRETQYF. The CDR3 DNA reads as TGTGCCAGCAGCTACAGGGAGACCCAGTACTTC.

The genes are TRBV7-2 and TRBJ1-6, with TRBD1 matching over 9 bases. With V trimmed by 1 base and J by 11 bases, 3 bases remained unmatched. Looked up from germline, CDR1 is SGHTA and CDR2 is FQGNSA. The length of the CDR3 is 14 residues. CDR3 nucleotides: TGTGCCAGCAGCTTAGTTGACAGGGGGACACCCCTCCACTTT. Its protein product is CASSLVDRGTPLHF.

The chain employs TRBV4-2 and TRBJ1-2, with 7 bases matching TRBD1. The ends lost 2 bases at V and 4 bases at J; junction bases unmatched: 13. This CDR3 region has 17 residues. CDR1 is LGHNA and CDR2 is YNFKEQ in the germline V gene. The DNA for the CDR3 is TGTGCCAGCAGCCAACCAAACAGGGGTACGGCTACCTATGGCTACACCTTC. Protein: CASSQPNRGTATYGYTF.

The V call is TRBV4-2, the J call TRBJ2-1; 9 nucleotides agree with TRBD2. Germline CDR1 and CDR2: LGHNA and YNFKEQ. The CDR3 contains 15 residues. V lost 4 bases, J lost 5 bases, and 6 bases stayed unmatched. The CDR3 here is CASSPGLASDNEQFF. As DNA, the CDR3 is TGTGCCAGCAGCCCGGGACTAGCCAGCGACAATGAGCAGTTCTTC.

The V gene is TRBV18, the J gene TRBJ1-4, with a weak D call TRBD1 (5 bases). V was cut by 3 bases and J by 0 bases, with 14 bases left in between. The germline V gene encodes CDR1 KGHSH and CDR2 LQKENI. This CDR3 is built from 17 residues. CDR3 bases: TGTGCCAGCTCACCTACCGGGACGGCAGCAACTAATGAAAAACTGTTTTTT. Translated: CASSPTGTAATNEKLFF.

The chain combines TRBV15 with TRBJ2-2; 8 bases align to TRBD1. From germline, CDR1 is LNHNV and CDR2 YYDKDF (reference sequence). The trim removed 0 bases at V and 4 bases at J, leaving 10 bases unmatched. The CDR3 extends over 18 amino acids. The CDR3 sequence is CATSRELVRTGSTGELFF. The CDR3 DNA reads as TGTGCCACCAGCAGAGAACTGGTTCGGACAGGGTCCACCGGGGAGCTGTTTTTT.

This CDR3 reads CASSPTGDPDYGYTF. The CDR3 DNA follows: TGTGCCAGCAGCCCTACGGGGGATCCGGACTATGGCTACACCTTC. The chain carries TRBV7-3 and TRBJ1-2; TRBD1 is a possible D gene (5 bases). This CDR3 is built from 15 residues. Trimming removed 5 bases from V and 3 bases from J, with 16 bases in between. Germline CDR1 reads SGHTA; CDR2 reads FQGTGA.

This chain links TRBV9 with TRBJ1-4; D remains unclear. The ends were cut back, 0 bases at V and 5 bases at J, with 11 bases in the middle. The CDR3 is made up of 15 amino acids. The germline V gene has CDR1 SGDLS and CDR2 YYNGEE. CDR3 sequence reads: CASSVEGLGNEKLFF. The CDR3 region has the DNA TGTGCCAGCAGCGTAGAAGGGTTGGGGAATGAAAAACTGTTTTTT.

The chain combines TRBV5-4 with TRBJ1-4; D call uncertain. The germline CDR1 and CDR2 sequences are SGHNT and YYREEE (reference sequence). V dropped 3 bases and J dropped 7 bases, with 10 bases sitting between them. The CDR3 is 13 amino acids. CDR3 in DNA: TGTGCCAGCAGCTCTATTCGGGCTGAAAAACTGTTTTTT. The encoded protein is CASSSIRAEKLFF.

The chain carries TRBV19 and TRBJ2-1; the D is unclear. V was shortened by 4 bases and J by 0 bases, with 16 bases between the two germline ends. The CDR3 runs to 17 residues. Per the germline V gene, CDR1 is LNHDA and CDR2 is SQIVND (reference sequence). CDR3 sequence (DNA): TGTGCCAGTAGTAAACATCTTCCCGTATACTCCTACAATGAGCAGTTCTTC. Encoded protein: CASSKHLPVYSYNEQFF.

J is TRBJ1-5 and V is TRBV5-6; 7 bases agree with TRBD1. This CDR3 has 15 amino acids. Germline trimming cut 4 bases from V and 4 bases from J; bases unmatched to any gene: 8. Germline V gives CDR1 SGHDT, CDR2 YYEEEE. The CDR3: CASSQKGQVNQPQHF. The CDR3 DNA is TGTGCCAGCAGCCAAAAAGGACAGGTTAATCAGCCCCAGCATTTT.

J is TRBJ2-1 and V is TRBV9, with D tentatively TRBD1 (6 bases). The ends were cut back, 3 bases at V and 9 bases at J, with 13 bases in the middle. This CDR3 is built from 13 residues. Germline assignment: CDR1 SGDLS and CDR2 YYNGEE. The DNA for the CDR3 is TGTGCCAGCAGCGGAACAGGGTTGGGTGAGCAGTTCTTC. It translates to CASSGTGLGEQFF.

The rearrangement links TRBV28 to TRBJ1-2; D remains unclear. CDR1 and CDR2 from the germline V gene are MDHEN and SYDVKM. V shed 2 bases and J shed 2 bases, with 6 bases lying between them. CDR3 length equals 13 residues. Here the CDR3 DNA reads TGTGCCAGCAGTTTAGGACGGAACTATGGCTACACCTTC. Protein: CASSLGRNYGYTF.

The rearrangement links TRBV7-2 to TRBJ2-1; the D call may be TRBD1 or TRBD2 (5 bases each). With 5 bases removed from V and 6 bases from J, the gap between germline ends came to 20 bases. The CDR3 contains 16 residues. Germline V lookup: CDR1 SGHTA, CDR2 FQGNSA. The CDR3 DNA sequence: TGTGCCAGCAGCACCGACCGGGACGGTCGTGGCAATGAGCAGTTCTTC. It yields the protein CASSTDRDGRGNEQFF.